Listed here are 13 T cell receptor beta chains from one sample, sequenced in a study of radiotherapy plus CTLA-4 blockade in lung cancer. TCRdb keeps only in-frame clones here, not all; method: immunoSEQ multiplex PCR. In the table there are 45,000 or so clones, 73% of which are singletons. The input for sequencing was peripheral blood, taken from a patient treated with radiotherapy plus ipilimumab. The source is a human donor with non-small cell lung cancer who had a complete response to radiotherapy plus ipilimumab.

The rearrangement uses TRBV7-8 and TRBJ1-1, with D possibly matching TRBD1 (6 bases). The CDR3 extends over 17 amino acids. The germline gives CDR1 SGHVS, CDR2 FQNEAQ. Trimming cost V 4 bases and J 2 bases, with 20 bases left between them. The CDR3 loop reads CASSSLRGARSNTEAFF. CDR3 DNA sequence: TGTGCCAGCAGCTCGCTGCGGGGGGCCCGATCAAACACTGAAGCTTTCTTT.

The CDR3 spells CASSLASGPWAGELFF. The CDR3 DNA is TGTGCCAGCAGCTTAGCCAGCGGCCCCTGGGCCGGGGAGCTGTTTTTT. V gene TRBV11-3 combines with J gene TRBJ2-2, with a weak D call TRBD2 (5 bases). Per the germline V gene, CDR1 is SGHNT and CDR2 is YENEEA. Trimming removed 1 base from V and 6 bases from J, with 15 bases in between. The CDR3 is made up of 16 amino acids.

The chain combines TRBV15 with TRBJ2-4; D remains ambiguous. CDR1 LNHNV and CDR2 YYDKDF come from the germline V gene (reference sequence). Trimming took off 1 base at V and 12 bases at J, with 13 bases between the two ends. The CDR3 runs 13 residues. The CDR3 here is CATSRGITGHQYF. As DNA, the CDR3 is TGTGCCACCAGCAGAGGGATCACGGGTCATCAGTACTTC.

The chain is built from TRBV6-6 and TRBJ2-3; 10 bases map to TRBD2. The germline V gene has CDR1 MNHNY and CDR2 SVGAGI (reference sequence). The trim removed 2 bases at V and 3 bases at J, leaving 2 bases unmatched. The CDR3 totals 15 residues. CDR3 protein: CASSYVTSGTDTQYF. The CDR3, as DNA: TGTGCCAGCAGTTACGTGACTAGCGGGACAGATACGCAGTATTTT.

The chain couples TRBV27 to TRBJ1-2; possibly TRBD1 for D (6 bases). The V gene's germline CDR1 is MNHEY and CDR2 SMNVEV (reference sequence). The CDR3 length is 15 residues. V was clipped by 5 bases and J by 0 bases, with 13 bases between them. CDR3 nucleotide sequence: TGTGCCAGCAGTGGACGGGACAAAGCTAACTATGGCTACACCTTC. Translation: CASSGRDKANYGYTF.

V and J are TRBV7-9 and TRBJ2-7, with 10 bases lining up with TRBD2. V lost 2 bases and J lost 2; bases outside the gene matches: 6. Germline V gives CDR1 SEHNR, CDR2 FQNEAQ (reference sequence). The CDR3 has 16 amino acids. The chain's CDR3 is CASSLWLLAGAYEQYF. For the CDR3, the DNA is TGTGCCAGCAGCTTATGGTTGCTAGCGGGAGCCTACGAGCAGTACTTC.

This chain uses TRBV5-4 with TRBJ2-4; TRBD2 is a possible D gene (6 bases). Germline-derived CDR1 and CDR2 are SGHNT and YYREEE (reference sequence). The CDR3 runs to 14 residues. V was shortened by 0 bases and J by 10 bases, with 14 bases between the two germline ends. The chain's CDR3 is CASSLEPLARIQYF. The CDR3, as DNA: TGTGCCAGCAGCTTGGAACCCCTAGCGAGGATTCAGTACTTC.

CDR3 sequence: CAWSGVGQVYYEQYF. The CDR3 nucleotides are TGTGCCTGGAGCGGAGTGGGACAGGTCTACTACGAGCAGTACTTC. This chain joins TRBV30 and TRBJ2-7, with TRBD1 identical over 8 bases. The CDR3 runs to 15 residues. CDR1 is GTSNPN and CDR2 is SVGIG in the germline V gene (reference sequence). J was trimmed by 3 bases and V by 3 bases; bases with no gene match: 10. Full variable domain (remainder filled in from reference TRBV30 and TRBJ2-7): SQTIHQWPATLVQPVGSPLSLECTVEGTSNPNLYWYRQAAGRGLQLLFYSVGIGQISSEVPQNLSASRPQDRQFILSSKKLLLSDSGFYLCAWSGVGQVYYEQYFGPGTRLTVT.

This chain links TRBV27 with TRBJ2-5; D might be TRBD2 (7 bases). V lost 10 bases, J lost 7 bases, and 16 bases lay in between. In germline, CDR1 is MNHEY, CDR2 SMNVEV (reference sequence). There are 12 residues in the CDR3. The CDR3 loop reads CATRGGGTTQYF. Written as DNA, the CDR3 is TGTGCCACTAGGGGGGGCGGGACGACCCAGTACTTC.

The chain employs TRBV5-1 and TRBJ2-7, with a weak D call TRBD1 (5 bases). Deletions cut 0 bases from V and 2 bases from J, with 9 bases between. This CDR3 spans 14 amino acids. Per the germline V gene, CDR1 is SGHRS and CDR2 is YFSETQ. CDR3 nucleotide sequence: TGCGCCAGCAGCTTGGATCAGGGTACCTACGAGCAGTACTTC. Protein: CASSLDQGTYEQYF.

The genes are TRBV2 and TRBJ1-3; 8 bases align to TRBD1. Germline values: CDR1 SNHLY, CDR2 FYNNEI. This CDR3 comprises 16 residues. After removal of 9 bases from V and 0 bases from J, the junction contained 10 bases not matched to a gene. CDR3 region: CASTSGGYVSGNTIYF. DNA for the CDR3: TGTGCCAGTACCTCAGGGGGCTACGTCTCTGGAAACACCATATATTTT. Looking up the rest from reference TRBV2 and TRBJ1-3 gives the full variable domain: EPEVTQTPSHQVTQMGQEVILRCVPISNHLYFYWYRQILGQKVEFLVSFYNNEISEKSEIFDDQFSVERPDGSNFTLKIRSTKLEDSAMYFCASTSGGYVSGNTIYFGEGSWLTVV.

The rearrangement uses TRBV7-2 and TRBJ1-5, with 9 bases that match TRBD1. V lost 5 bases, J lost 5 bases, and 7 bases stayed unmatched. Germline V gene sequence: CDR1 SGHTA, CDR2 FQGNSA. The CDR3 totals 15 residues. CDR3 DNA: TGTGCCAGCAGCACCCGGACAGGGGACTATCAGCCCCAGCATTTT. Its protein product is CASSTRTGDYQPQHF.

This clone was counted between two and nine times. The genes are TRBV19 and TRBJ1-1, with D tentatively TRBD1 (6 bases). The CDR3 consists of 14 residues. Trimming stripped 5 bases from V and 8 bases from J, with 18 bases between. Germline CDR1 and CDR2: LNHDA and SQIVND (reference sequence). CDR3 amino acids: CASSPGQSRLEAFF. CDR3 DNA sequence: TGTGCCAGTAGTCCCGGACAGTCTCGACTAGAAGCTTTCTTT.